The 19 T cell receptor beta chains below all came from one sample that was sequenced in a study of Ad26.COV2.S vaccination and SARS-CoV-2 variants. Profiled with immunoSEQ multiplex PCR; TCRdb holds only in-frame clones, not every one. The sample has some 520,000 clones; around 85% are singletons. As for treatment: approximately 18 received Ad26.COV2.S at low or high dose, single or two shots; about five received placebo; per-sample allocation not given. Day 63 after the first injection of vaccine or placebo was the sampling time. Material: peripheral blood, obtained in a trial of Ad26.COV2.S vaccine versus placebo. Source of these receptors: a person aged 18-65 years who received the Ad26.COV2.S COVID-19 vaccine or a placebo.

The rearrangement links TRBV4-2 to TRBJ2-7; 7 nucleotides align to TRBD1. The germline V gene encodes CDR1 LGHNA and CDR2 YNFKEQ. The V and J ends lost 0 bases and 2 bases, in that order; junction bases with no gene match: 7. This CDR3 spans 16 amino acids. Here the CDR3 reads CASSQDPDRAAYEQYF. In DNA, the CDR3 is TGTGCCAGCAGCCAAGATCCCGACAGGGCCGCCTACGAGCAGTACTTC.

The rearrangement links TRBV5-1 to TRBJ2-3, with D perhaps TRBD2 (6 bases). Between the trimmed V and J ends, which lost 0 bases and 1 base, there was a span of 27 bases. The CDR3 runs to 21 residues. Per the germline V gene, CDR1 is SGHRS and CDR2 is YFSETQ. DNA of the CDR3: TGCGCCAGCAGCTTGGAGCTCCTGGGACTTGTAGAAGGTGAAGGCACAGATACGCAGTATTTT. As protein: CASSLELLGLVEGEGTDTQYF.

This rearrangement joins TRBV5-1 to TRBJ2-1, with TRBD2 matching 8 bases. Trimming at V came to 0 bases and at J to 7 bases, leaving 6 bases not matched to a gene. The CDR3 runs 15 residues. Germline V gene lookup returns CDR1 SGHRS and CDR2 YFSETQ. CDR3 sequence reads: CASSLASGSLNEQFF. In DNA, the CDR3 is TGCGCCAGCAGCTTGGCCAGCGGGAGCCTTAATGAGCAGTTCTTC.

This CDR3 is CASSGSPGGGDSPLHF. In DNA, the CDR3 is TGCGCCAGCAGCGGCTCCCCGGGGGGGGGCGATTCACCCCTCCACTTT. The chain employs TRBV5-1 and TRBJ1-6, with a tentative D call TRBD1 (6 bases). Germline V gene sequence: CDR1 SGHRS, CDR2 YFSETQ. The CDR3 spans 16 residues. Trimming shortened V by 4 bases and J by 8 bases, and 19 bases separated the two germline ends.

V usage is TRBV6-2 or TRBV6-3 and J usage is TRBJ2-7, with 7 bases matching TRBD1. The trim removed 5 bases at V and 2 bases at J, leaving 6 bases unmatched. The CDR3 length is 14 residues. Per the germline V gene, CDR1 is MNHEY and CDR2 is SVGEGT. CDR3 coding DNA: TGTGCCAGCAGTAAAAACAGGGGAGCCTACGAGCAGTACTTC. It is translated as CASSKNRGAYEQYF.

The chain combines TRBV7-2 with TRBJ2-7, with D unclear. Trimming pared 5 bases from V and 0 bases from J, leaving 14 bases between. CDR3 length equals 15 residues. Germline V gene sequence: CDR1 SGHTA, CDR2 FQGNSA. CDR3 sequence reads: CASSNVLGSSYEQYF. CDR3 coding DNA: TGTGCCAGCAGCAATGTTCTCGGAAGCTCCTACGAGCAGTACTTC.

The chain recombines TRBV19 with TRBJ2-1; TRBD2 matches 11 bases. The V segment lost 5 bases and the J segment 2 bases; nucleotides outside the gene matches: 5. Looked up from germline, CDR1 is LNHDA and CDR2 is SQIVND (reference sequence). CDR3 length: 16 amino acids. The CDR3 is CASSVLAGGTYNEQFF. The CDR3 nucleotides are TGTGCCAGTAGTGTATTAGCGGGAGGGACCTACAATGAGCAGTTCTTC.

The gene calls are TRBV30 and TRBJ1-4, with a weak D call TRBD1 (6 bases). CDR3 length: 14 residues. The V gene lost 3 bases and the J gene lost 5 bases, with 13 bases spanning the gap. From germline, CDR1 is GTSNPN and CDR2 SVGIG (reference sequence). The CDR3 DNA reads TGTGCCTGGAGCACGGGGGGGCGGAATGAAAAACTGTTTTTT. Amino acid sequence: CAWSTGGRNEKLFF.

The CDR3: CASSSTGVGSGANVLTF. CDR3 sequence (DNA): TGCGCCAGCAGCTCGACAGGGGTCGGCTCTGGGGCCAACGTCCTGACTTTC. V and J are TRBV5-1 and TRBJ2-6, with TRBD1 matching over 8 bases. Germline V lookup: CDR1 SGHRS, CDR2 YFSETQ. This CDR3 spans 17 amino acids. The ends lost 3 bases at V and 0 bases at J; junction bases unmatched: 5. Variable domain in full (rest from reference TRBV5-1 and TRBJ2-6): KAGVTQTPRYLIKTRGQQVTLSCSPISGHRSVSWYQQTPGQGLQFLFEYFSETQRNKGNFPGRFSGRQFSNSRSEMNVSTLELGDSALYLCASSSTGVGSGANVLTFGAGSRLTVL.

This chain connects TRBV2 to TRBJ1-2, with no clear D. With 6 bases removed from V and 4 bases from J, the gap between germline ends came to 12 bases. Germline lookup yields CDR1 SNHLY and CDR2 FYNNEI. The CDR3 is 13 residues long. The CDR3 is CASSHTRSYGYTF. In nucleotides, the CDR3 is TGTGCCAGCAGCCACACAAGGAGCTATGGCTACACCTTC.

Worth noting for this clone: At the DNA level, this CDR3 is encoded by other sequences in the same sample as well. The chain couples TRBV10-3 to TRBJ2-7, with TRBD2 as a possible D gene (6 bases). Germline V gene lookup returns CDR1 ENHRY and CDR2 SYGVKD. The CDR3 consists of 11 residues. V lost 7 bases and J 4 bases, leaving 8 bases between the germline ends. The CDR3 DNA reads TGTGCCATCACGGCGGGATACGAGCAGTACTTC. As protein: CAITAGYEQYF.

The chain couples TRBV18 to TRBJ2-7, with D possibly matching TRBD1 (5 bases). Trimming took off 3 bases at V and 6 bases at J, with 9 bases between the two ends. The V gene's germline CDR1 is KGHSH and CDR2 LQKENI. This CDR3 has 12 amino acids. The CDR3 DNA follows: TGTGCCAGCTCACCCGGACACCGCGAGCAGTACTTC. It is translated as CASSPGHREQYF.

The chain has TRBV5-6 and TRBJ2-3; TRBD1 aligns across 8 bases. Unmatched junction bases numbered 10, after V lost 2 bases and J lost 5 bases. Per germline, CDR1 SGHDT and CDR2 YYEEEE. The CDR3 is made up of 16 amino acids. DNA for the CDR3: TGTGCCAGCAGCTTTGTCGCAGGGGGCTTTATAGATACGCAGTATTTT. This codes for CASSFVAGGFIDTQYF.

This clone was picked up many times. The CDR3 bases are TGTGCCATCAGTGAGTCCGCGACAGGGGGCTATGGCTACACCTTC. Amino acid sequence: CAISESATGGYGYTF. This chain links TRBV10-3 with TRBJ1-2; 9 bases are shared with TRBD1. Germline CDR1 and CDR2: ENHRY and SYGVKD. The CDR3 covers 15 residues. J gave up 4 bases and V 0 bases, and 3 bases lay outside the gene matches.

The rearrangement joins TRBV12-3 or TRBV12-4 to TRBJ1-1; the D gene is possibly TRBD1 (6 bases). This CDR3 is 13 amino acids long. V lost 3 bases and J 6 bases, leaving 11 bases between the germline ends. CDR3 nucleotide sequence: TGTGCCAGCAGTTTCGGACAGACAGCTGAAGCTTTCTTT. This encodes CASSFGQTAEAFF.

The chain is built from TRBV6-5 and TRBJ1-1; no clear D. This CDR3 contains 11 residues. Per germline, CDR1 MNHEY and CDR2 SVGAGI. Deletions cut 6 bases from V and 12 bases from J, with 14 bases between. In DNA form, the CDR3 reads TGTGCCAGCAGCGACGCCTTCGCAACTTTCTTT. As protein: CASSDAFATFF.

The chain recombines TRBV9 with TRBJ2-2; no clear D. CDR3 length: 14 residues. Trimming took off 4 bases at V and 6 bases at J, with 13 bases between the two ends. Germline V gives CDR1 SGDLS, CDR2 YYNGEE. The CDR3 nucleotides are TGTGCCAGCAGCCCACGGGTTGAGGCCGGGGAGCTGTTTTTT. Protein sequence: CASSPRVEAGELFF.

The rearrangement uses TRBV7-9 and TRBJ2-3; D might be TRBD1 (6 bases). Trimming removed 1 base at V and 4 bases at J, with 12 bases between. The CDR3 has 15 residues. Per germline, CDR1 SEHNR and CDR2 FQNEAQ (reference sequence). The CDR3, as DNA: TGTGCCAGCAGCTTAGGGCAGGGGTCGGCAGATACGCAGTATTTT. This encodes CASSLGQGSADTQYF.

V is TRBV3-1 (or the pseudogene TRBV3-2) and J is TRBJ2-5; D gene unclear. There are 13 residues in the CDR3. Germline-derived CDR1 and CDR2 are LGHDT and YNNKEL (reference sequence). Trimming shortened V by 2 bases and J by 6 bases, and 10 bases separated the two germline ends. In DNA, the CDR3 is TGTGCCAGCAGCCAATTCAACGAACAGACCCAGTACTTC. It codes for CASSQFNEQTQYF.